This record concerns one TCR beta chain sequence. The entry originates in a study of cytomegalovirus exposure and HLA in healthy donors. V shed 11 bases and J shed 2 bases, with 18 bases lying between them. This CDR3 comprises 14 residues. The PCR contained 60 Vbeta and 13 Jbeta primers. The assay was immunoSEQ multiplex PCR, and TCRdb's table has in-frame clones only and misses some. The sample records about 170,000 clones, roughly 80% being singletons. The specimen sequenced was PBMCs. The sequence derives from a girl aged 2-15 years in good health and CMV-seropositive. The chain employs TRBV23-1 and TRBJ2-5, with D possibly TRBD2 on 5 matching bases. TRBV23-1 is marked as an open reading frame, function uncertain. CDR3 sequence (DNA): TGCGCCGTCAAGGAGCGGACGGAACAAGAGACCCAGTACTTC. It specifies CAVKERTEQETQYF.